A selection of T cell receptor beta chains follows, all from one sample in a study of glioma-infiltrating T cells. TCRdb reprocessed the multiplex PCR reads via MiXCR and lists one record per CDR3 protein. The table has about 93,000 distinct CDR3 sequences, approximately 42% seen once. Sequenced material: glioma tissue, nonneoplastic brain tissue, or PBMCs (not recorded which). These receptors all stem from a human donor with low-grade glioma or glioblastoma, undergoing nonglioma brain surgery, or in good health (not recorded which). Each CDR3 is given with its conserved first and last residue. The D gene is left open where the match is weak. Size tells how often a clone was seen (once, few, many) or the class of an expanded clone, and some rows leave it out.

j_call v_call cdr3_length clone_size d_call cdr3_nt cdr3_aa
TRBJ1-2 TRBV5-5 14 many TRBD1 TGTGCCAGCAGCGCGCTGGGACAGGAGAAGGGCTACACCTTC CASSALGQEKGYTF
TRBJ1-1 TRBV7-2 14 many NA TGTGCCAGCAGCTTATATAATAAGAACACTGAAGCTTTCTTT CASSLYNKNTEAFF
TRBJ2-5 TRBV18 13 many NA TGTGCCAGCTCCCGTGGACGGCAAGAGACCCAGTACTTC CASSRGRQETQYF
TRBJ2-3 TRBV15 11 once NA TGTGCCACCAGCAGGGAGGGTACGCAGTACTTT CATSREGTQYF
TRBJ2-1 TRBV28 15 many TRBD1 TGTGCCAGCAGTTCGCCGGGACAGGGTAAGGGTGAGCAGTTCTTC CASSSPGQGKGEQFF
TRBJ2-7 TRBV10-3 17 many TRBD1 TGTGCCATCAGTGTCTCGACCTCCGGGACAGGGTCGAGCGAGCAGTACTTC CAISVSTSGTGSSEQYF
TRBJ2-7 TRBV19 15 many NA TGTGCCAGTAGTGCCGGGACAACTAAAATCTACGAGCAGTACTTC CASSAGTTKIYEQYF
TRBJ2-5 TRBV7-2 13 NA TRBD1 TGTGCCAGCAGCGACAGGGAAGGGGAGACCCAGTACTTC CASSDREGETQYF
TRBJ2-1 TRBV5-1 16 many NA TGCGCCAGCAGCACAGGACAAAGTTCCCTCTACAATGAGCAGTTCTTC CASSTGQSSLYNEQFF
TRBJ2-5 TRBV5-1 12 many NA TGCGCCAGCAGCTTGAACCAAGAGACCCAGTACTTC CASSLNQETQYF
TRBJ2-1 TRBV3-1 15 many TRBD2 TGTGCCAGCAGCCAAGGGGGACTACAGGACAATGAGCAGTTCTTC CASSQGGLQDNEQFF
TRBJ2-1 TRBV27 17 once TRBD2 TGTGCCAGCAGAACGCTTTCTCTAGCGGGAGTATTGAATGAGCAGTTCTTC CASRTLSLAGVLNEQFF
TRBJ2-1 TRBV7-2 16 many TRBD1 TGTGCCAGCGGCCTGTTTCCGGGACAGGGATTGAATGAGCAGTTCTTC CASGLFPGQGLNEQFF
TRBJ2-7 TRBV15 15 once NA TGTGCCACCAGCAGACCAGAGGGGGGCAGATACGAGCAGTACTTC CATSRPEGGRYEQYF
TRBJ2-3 TRBV20-1 14 many TRBD2 TGCAGTGCCTCGATAGCGGGAGAGCGTGATACGCAGTATTTT CSASIAGERDTQYF
TRBJ2-5 TRBV7-6 14 many NA TGTGCCAGCAGCCGCCTTCAGGGTATGGAGACCCAGTACTTC CASSRLQGMETQYF
TRBJ2-4 TRBV7-2 14 many NA TGTGCCAGCAGCATCCGACGGAGCGAAAACATTCAGTACTTC CASSIRRSENIQYF
TRBJ1-2 TRBV7-2 14 once NA TGTGCCAGCAGCCCCGGTGGGTGTAACTATGGATACACCTTC CASSPGGCNYGYTF
TRBJ2-5 TRBV5-8 15 NA TRBD2 TGTGCCAGCAGCTTGGGGCTAGCGGGGCAAGAGACCCAGTACTTC CASSLGLAGQETQYF
TRBJ2-3 TRBV2 14 many TRBD1 TGTGCCAGCAGGAGGACTGACAGGGGTGATACGCAGTATTTT CASRRTDRGDTQYF
TRBJ2-5 TRBV20-1 18 many TRBD2 TGCAGTGCTACCCTCGGCTTAGCGGGAGGGACCCTCCAAGAGACCCAGTACTTC CSATLGLAGGTLQETQYF
TRBJ1-2 TRBV5-6 13 many NA TGTGCCAGCAGCCAGGGGAGCAGCTATGGCTACACCTTC CASSQGSSYGYTF
TRBJ1-1 TRBV5-8 16 many NA TGTGCCAGCAGCTTGCGATCCAGGAGAGCGAACACTGAAGCTTTCTTT CASSLRSRRANTEAFF
TRBJ1-2 TRBV20-1 13 many NA TGCAGTGCTACCGTTGGGACACAGGGTGGCTACACCTTC CSATVGTQGGYTF
TRBJ1-1 TRBV7-3 15 NA NA TGTGCCAGCAGCCCTACCGGCGGGGTGTCCACTGAAGCTTTCTTT CASSPTGGVSTEAFF
TRBJ2-7 TRBV6-2/TRBV6-3 14 NA NA TGTGCCAGCAGGGCAGGACAGAACTCTTACGAGCAGTACTTC CASRAGQNSYEQYF
TRBJ2-3 TRBV24-1 16 many NA TGTGCCACCAGTGTCGGTAGCCTGACGGTCACAGATACGCAGTATTTT CATSVGSLTVTDTQYF
TRBJ1-2 TRBV29-1 12 many NA TGCAGCGTTGAACCAGACAACTATGGCTACACCTTC CSVEPDNYGYTF
TRBJ2-7 TRBV10-3 12 many NA TGTGCCATCAGCGACGGTTCCTACGAGCAGTACTTC CAISDGSYEQYF
TRBJ2-7 TRBV2 14 many NA TGTGCCAGCAACCCAAGAGGAAGGTCGGGCGAGCAGTACTTC CASNPRGRSGEQYF
TRBJ2-5 TRBV20-1 14 many NA TGCAGTGCTAGGGGGGGGGCTAGCGATGAGACCCAGTACTTC CSARGGASDETQYF
TRBJ2-2 TRBV29-1 15 few NA TGCAGCGTTGTTGGGAGGCAGGGGGTCAGCGGGGAGCTGTTTTTT CSVVGRQGVSGELFF
TRBJ2-3 TRBV7-8 17 many NA TGTGCCAGCAGCTTAAGGAGTAGCCGAGCTAGCACAGATACGCAGTATTTT CASSLRSSRASTDTQYF
TRBJ2-2 TRBV12-3/TRBV12-4 14 many NA TGTGCCAGCAGTTTTCGATCCATAGGCGGGGAGCTGTTTTTT CASSFRSIGGELFF
TRBJ2-1 TRBV3-1 14 many NA TGTGCCAGCAGAGGTGCGGGGGCGTACAATGAGCAGTTCTTC CASRGAGAYNEQFF
TRBJ1-3 TRBV9 16 NA NA TGTGCCAGCAGTGCCCCAGGGTCCCCCTCTGGAAACACCATATATTTT CASSAPGSPSGNTIYF
TRBJ2-7 TRBV5-4 15 many TRBD1 TGTGCCAGCAGCTTGGGGACAGGGGCCGTCTACGAGCAGTACTTC CASSLGTGAVYEQYF